This T cell receptor (beta chain) stems from a study of beta chain features in type 1 diabetes. A note on this clone: What it binds is unknown.

The CDR3 covers 13 residues. Germline CDR1 and CDR2: GTSNPN and SVGIG (reference sequence). V dropped 4 bases and J dropped 9 bases, with 16 bases sitting between them. General study points: Moderate yet significant TCRB CDR3 shortening was seen in Type 1 diabetes patients in all four CD4+ subsets. Naive, central memory and Treg TCRB repertoires seemed to resemble each other more closely in patients than they did in healthy donors. Insertions were fewer and deletions more numerous at VDJ junctions in type 1 diabetes patients. Possibly, sequencing cDNA over-represented cells that had high TCR expression levels.

Isolated RNA was reverse transcribed in full, so expressed TCRB transcripts were sequenced. This table comes from immunoSEQ multiplex PCR, and its TCRdb copy is limited to in-frame clones, with some not included. The sample lists around 250,000 clones; 27% were seen once. V gene TRBV30 combines with J gene TRBJ2-1; D tentatively reads TRBD1 or TRBD2 (5 bases each). The sample consisted of central memory CD4+ T cells from blood. The origin of this receptor is a man between 25 and 39 years old in good health. The CDR3 loop reads CAWIRRGAAEQFF. In DNA form, the CDR3 reads TGTGCCTGGATCCGCCGAGGGGCTGCTGAGCAGTTCTTC.